Here is one TCR beta chain with its context. Its target is unknown. Time point specified: week 47, end of study. Vaccination comprised doses that each held 300 ug of mutant IDH1 20-mer peptide, plus topical imiquimod. These data are taken from a study of a mutant IDH1 vaccine in newly diagnosed glioma. Method: immunoSEQ multiplex PCR; TCRdb's copy keeps in-frame clones and lacks some. The table includes tens of thousands of clones, around nine tenths detected once. Trimming took off 5 bases at V and 2 bases at J, with 12 bases between the two ends. The CDR3 sequence is 14 residues long. CDR1 and CDR2 (germline): SGHVS, FQNEAQ.

This chain connects TRBV7-8 to TRBJ2-5; a weak D match, TRBD2 (5 bases). Sequenced material: PBMCs, taken from a glioma patient whose treatment included an IDH1 peptide vaccine. This clonotype was sampled from a woman aged 45-65 years with glioma. Here the CDR3 reads CASSQTRVQETQYF. Written as DNA, the CDR3 is TGTGCCAGCAGCCAAACTAGGGTACAAGAGACCCAGTACTTC.